The present T cell receptor (beta chain) was sequenced within a study of T cells in Graves' hyperthyroidism and ophthalmopathy (dated by TCRdb to the late 2010s). Background on the whole study: To identify distinguishing TCR V-J signatures, a discovery cohort of around 100 patients was used, comprising some 45 with Graves' ophthalmopathy and some 57 with stable Graves' hyperthyroidism. Prospective prediction of ophthalmopathy was tested in an independent validation cohort consisting of 18 hyperthyroidism patients and some 15 patients who later progressed to ophthalmopathy. For training and testing, the 100 or so patients in the discovery cohort were randomly divided in a 7:3 ratio. The study also compared thyroid tissue and blood T-cell repertoires from 6 or 7 Graves' hyperthyroidism patients. After blood sampling, hyperthyroidism patients were treated with methimazole at a starting dose of 30 mg daily, and ophthalmopathy patients were treated with high-dose intravenous methylprednisolone. According to the paper, TCR Vbeta CDR3 sequencing was carried out on about 140 peripheral blood samples, which came from 40 to 45 ophthalmopathy, around 74 hyperthyroidism and 17 progressor patients. Overall results and qualifications from the work: In validation, the model predicted progression to ophthalmopathy with 60% to 71% sensitivity and about 72% specificity, a median of around 6.6 months before onset. Ophthalmopathy was separated from stable hyperthyroidism by a 13 V-J signature model, with approximately 86% sensitivity and 81% to 82% specificity obtained in cross-validation and 80%/75% obtained in testing. Sample size was not statistically predetermined, and blinding of investigators to group allocation was not performed. Most expanded thyroid clonotypes (frequency above 0.001) were also detected in blood, a finding suggesting that blood repertoires may reflect thyroid immune responses.

On this clonotype: Its specific antigen is unknown. A read error may be the cause here, since a much bigger clone is one base away.

A patient counted as having stable Graves' hyperthyroidism if no progression to ophthalmopathy occurred over 18 months of follow-up. Hyperthyroidism patients were aged 18 to 65 years and newly diagnosed, with disease duration of less than 2 months. Exclusion was applied to patients with uncontrolled infections, other autoimmune diseases, pregnancy or lactation. Diagnoses relied on clinical symptoms, serum thyroxine and TRAb, thyroid ultrasound and orbital computed tomography. Total RNA was extracted with Trizol reagent, and quality was checked on an Agilent 2100 Bioanalyzer. Amplification of TCR beta CDR3 regions was carried out from RNA transcripts. A first-round RT-PCR of the TCR CDR3 used the HTBI primer set with the Qiagen OneStep RT-PCR kit. A second multiplex PCR round built the libraries, followed by size selection and purification. The libraries were sequenced on an Illumina HiSeq2000 using paired-end 100 bp reads. The paper's data handling went like this. SOAPnuke was used to process the raw data, with reads discarded if the reads contained adapters or uncalled bases, had a mean Phred below 15, or lacked an exact constant-primer or identifier match. High-quality paired reads were merged with COPE v1.2.5, and unique nucleotide sequences were defined as clonotypes. MiTCR v1.1 was used to align clonotypes to the IMGT TRBV, TRBD and TRBJ reference segments. The analysis included only V-J combinations with a frequency above 0.0001, which together covered more than 99% of the repertoires. The TCS score was defined as the ratio of F50 (clonal expansion) to E x V (chaos), calculated using BLOSUM62-based TCRdist between CDR3 peptides within each V-J. Welch's t-statistics and random forest reduced 500 to 550 V-J features to fewer than 15, which were used in a naive Bayes classifier (R e1071). Thyroid-blood repertoire similarity was quantified with the Morisita-Horn index. Using fastp at Q25 and MiXCR, TCRdb reprocessed the public reads and kept productive beta chains. Identical CDR3 proteins give one entry, which carries the most common genes and DNA. The V and J calls reflect TCRdb's pipeline rather than the authors' work. The sample has approximately 95,000 distinct CDR3 sequences on record, about 40% of them singletons. The top ten hold roughly a tenth of the sample.

The origin of this receptor is a woman aged 25 to 39 with Graves' hyperthyroidism. The source material was peripheral blood or thyroid tissue (not recorded which).

CDR3 protein: CSARRLAVGTDTQYF. The nucleotide sequence reads TGCAGTGCTAGACGGCTAGCGGTAGGCACAGATACGCAGTATTTT. Recombination linked TRBV20-1 to TRBJ2-3, with TRBD2 identical over 7 junction bases. From V the trimming removes 2 bases and from J it removes 1 base, while the gene matches leave 6 bases of the junction unaccounted for. The CDR3 numbers 15 residues from cysteine through phenylalanine. CDR3 DNA is the only sequence kept; it has 45 bases, read in frame from the first base. CDR1 and CDR2 (DFQATT, SNEGSKA) derive from the germline V gene (reference sequence).